This TCR beta chain was identified during a study of blood T cell repertoires in COVID-19. Study context: There were acute and convalescent COVID-19 samples, and they came from the United States, Italy and Spain. The analysed material was cDNA or gDNA that came from T cells, B-cell-depleted T cells, or PBMCs.

V was pared by 2 bases and J by 5 bases, with 15 bases between. The CDR3 is 15 amino acids. Germline V gene lookup returns CDR1 SGHTA and CDR2 FQGNSA. Original processing methods: Amplification of reference gene primers was used by the study to estimate nucleated cell counts. Only in-frame clones appear in the TCRdb table, and some are missing; sequencing was by immunoSEQ multiplex PCR. V and J calls and clone size are copied from that table; D and trimming were computed from the DNA. The data show some 120,000 clones, over 80% seen once. The rearrangement uses TRBV7-2 and TRBJ2-5; D is perhaps TRBD2 (6 bases). Sequencing was performed on peripheral blood. The TCR originated in a man in his 70s with acute or convalescent COVID-19. In DNA, the CDR3 is TGTGCCAGCAGCTTATTAACTAGCACCCTTGAGACCCAGTACTTC. Residues: CASSLLTSTLETQYF.